The 5 T cell receptor beta chains presented below share a single source sample, sequenced in a study of cytomegalovirus exposure and HLA in healthy donors. The data were produced by immunoSEQ multiplex PCR, yet TCRdb's version contains in-frame clones alone and is incomplete. The repertoire holds roughly 120,000 clones, with just under 95% as singletons. Sequences were obtained from PBMCs. Receptor source: a woman aged 18-30 years in good health and CMV-seronegative.

Note on this clone: Because the CDR3's place on the DNA is in doubt, the DNA is left out and the CDR3 is given as listed by TCRdb. V is TRBV6-5 and J is TRBJ2-7; the D segment call TRBD2 is taken from the table without a DNA check. The germline CDR1 and CDR2 sequences are MNHEY and SVGAGI. The CDR3 region is 15 residues in length, termini included. CDR3 sequence reads: CASSSSRGLAYEQYF.

The chain has TRBV7-3 and TRBJ1-2, with 8 nucleotides matching TRBD1. V shed 5 bases and J 7 bases; nucleotides not matched to a gene: 6. The CDR3 totals 13 residues. CDR1 and CDR2 from the germline V gene are SGHTA and FQGTGA. In DNA form, the CDR3 reads TGTGCCAGCAGCCCGACGACAGGGGCTGGCTACACCTTC. This encodes CASSPTTGAGYTF.

The chain couples TRBV29-1 to TRBJ2-5; D gene ambiguous. The CDR3 totals 12 residues. V lost 3 bases and J 5 bases, leaving 10 bases between the germline ends. Germline values: CDR1 SQVTM, CDR2 ANQGSEA. DNA of the CDR3: TGCAGCGTTGAGGGTAGCTCCGAGACCCAGTACTTC. It translates to CSVEGSSETQYF.

The count of this clone is one. The chain employs TRBV7-3 and TRBJ1-1; tentatively, D is TRBD1 (5 bases). Between the trimmed V and J ends, which lost 4 bases and 2 bases, there was a span of 14 bases. The CDR3 contains 15 residues. CDR1 is SGHTA, CDR2 FQGTGA, per germline. The CDR3 loop reads CASSSGAGPNTEAFF. The CDR3 DNA is TGTGCCAGCAGCTCCGGTGCGGGACCCAACACTGAAGCTTTCTTT.

The rearrangement uses TRBV29-1 and TRBJ2-7, with 9 bases that match TRBD1. The germline CDR1 and CDR2 sequences are SQVTM and ANQGSEA. The ends lost 4 bases at V and 2 bases at J; junction bases unmatched: 6. This CDR3 comprises 14 residues. As DNA, the CDR3 is TGCAGCGTTGGGGGGACAGGGATGACCTACGAGCAGTACTTC. It yields the protein CSVGGTGMTYEQYF.